The 5 T cell receptor beta chains below all came from one sample that was sequenced in a study of shared clonotypes between healthy human individuals (dated by TCRdb to about 2020). Libraries were made using the immunoSEQ multiplex PCR assay. The immuneACCESS repertoire file appears here via TCRdb, limited to in-frame rearrangements. These files lack a portion of the clones; in checked studies, under half of the deficit traces to unresolved V genes, and the cause of the others is not known. Present in this sample are around 510,000 clones, about 96% of which were seen just once. The top ten constitute approximately 0.067% of the sample. Specimen: naive CD4+ T cells sorted from blood. The cell subset or site tag for this specimen amounts to: CD45RA+ positively selected. The receptors stem from a woman aged 25 to 39 in good health.

The rearrangement uses TRBV7-8 and TRBJ2-7; 9 nucleotides match TRBD1. The junction had 7 bases not matched to a gene; V was cut back by 6 bases and J by 7 bases. The CDR3 is made up of 13 amino acids. CDR1 is SGHVS, CDR2 FQNEAQ, per germline. CDR3 nucleotides: TGTGCCAGCAGAAACAGGGGGCGCCGGGAGCAGTACTTC. This encodes CASRNRGRREQYF.

In this sample, this clone turned up once. V usage is TRBV7-8 and J usage is TRBJ2-7; TRBD2 might be the D (6 bases). The CDR3 is made up of 15 amino acids. The V and J ends lost 4 bases and 4 bases respectively, with 17 bases between them. Germline CDR1 is SGHVS and CDR2 is FQNEAQ. The CDR3 spells CASSSRDSANYEQYF. The CDR3 DNA reads TGTGCCAGCAGCTCCCGGGACTCAGCCAATTACGAGCAGTACTTC.

The chain is built from TRBV5-1 and TRBJ2-1; D uncertain. The length of the CDR3 is 12 residues. Germline values: CDR1 SGHRS, CDR2 YFSETQ. V dropped 4 bases and J dropped 5 bases, with 7 bases sitting between them. The CDR3 sequence: CASSPRNNEQFF. The CDR3, as DNA: TGCGCCAGCAGCCCGCGAAACAATGAGCAGTTCTTC.

This sequence joins TRBV10-3 and TRBJ1-1; no definite D call. Germline V gives CDR1 ENHRY, CDR2 SYGVKD. V shed 0 bases and J shed 0 bases, with 2 bases lying between them. The CDR3 runs 13 residues. CDR3 loop: CAISESMNTEAFF. CDR3 DNA: TGTGCCATCAGTGAGTCCATGAACACTGAAGCTTTCTTT.

V usage is TRBV7-9 and J usage is TRBJ2-2; possibly TRBD1 for D (5 bases). This CDR3 is built from 11 residues. CDR1 and CDR2 from the germline V gene are SEHNR and FQNEAQ (reference sequence). The V end lost 8 bases, the J end lost 10 bases, and 11 bases lay between the germline ends. The CDR3 region is CASRAGKELFF. As DNA, the CDR3 is TGTGCCAGCCGGGCAGGGAAGGAGCTGTTTTTT.